The 12 T cell receptor beta chains below come from one sample, sequenced in a study of T cell changes during pregnancy in multiple sclerosis. Sequencing used immunoSEQ multiplex PCR; TCRdb keeps in-frame clones, though not all of them. The sample has around 38,000 clones; 92% are singletons. Specimen: CD8+ T cells from peripheral blood mononuclear cells, collected in the third trimester of pregnancy. The receptors originated from a female donor with multiple sclerosis, enrolled in a pregnancy study.

The chain has TRBV5-4 and TRBJ2-7; D is possibly TRBD1 (6 bases). The germline CDR1 and CDR2 sequences are SGHNT and YYREEE (reference sequence). Trimming cost V 4 bases and J 7 bases, with 12 bases left between them. This CDR3 is 12 amino acids long. The CDR3 reads CASSPGQHEQYF. In nucleotides, the CDR3 is TGTGCCAGCAGCCCCGGACAGCATGAGCAGTACTTC.

The V gene is TRBV7-9, the J gene TRBJ1-3; D call uncertain. This CDR3 contains 15 residues. CDR1 is SEHNR and CDR2 is FQNEAQ in the germline V gene (reference sequence). V was trimmed by 5 bases and J by 0 bases, leaving 11 bases between them. CDR3 region: CASSPGPTSGNTIYF. CDR3 nucleotide sequence: TGTGCCAGCAGCCCAGGTCCGACCTCTGGAAACACCATATATTTT.

This clone came up once. This chain joins TRBV27 and TRBJ1-1; 11 bases are shared with TRBD1. The trim removed 2 bases at V and 1 base at J, leaving 0 bases unmatched. The CDR3 contains 15 residues. Germline V CDR1 and CDR2: MNHEY, SMNVEV (reference sequence). The CDR3, as DNA: TGTGCCAGCAGTTTAGGGACAGGGGGGAACACTGAAGCTTTCTTT. It yields the protein CASSLGTGGNTEAFF.

The rearrangement uses TRBV11-2 and TRBJ2-2; 8 bases line up with TRBD2. Germline-derived CDR1 and CDR2 are SGHAT and FQNNGV. The CDR3 is 15 residues long. The junction had 8 bases not matched to a gene; V was cut back by 5 bases and J by 6 bases. In nucleotides, the CDR3 is TGTGCCAGCAGCGAGCCGGGACTAGGGGCCGGGGAGCTGTTTTTT. Translated: CASSEPGLGAGELFF.

The chain joins TRBV4-2 to TRBJ2-7, with 7 bases identical to TRBD2. The length of the CDR3 is 14 residues. J was trimmed by 3 bases and V by 0 bases; bases with no gene match: 2. Germline V gene sequence: CDR1 LGHNA, CDR2 YNFKEQ. This CDR3 reads CASSQEGLLYEQYF. Here the CDR3 DNA reads TGTGCCAGCAGCCAAGAGGGACTACTCTACGAGCAGTACTTC.

The genes are TRBV5-6 and TRBJ1-2; TRBD1 might be the D (6 bases). V lost 0 bases and J lost 4, with 13 bases in between. The CDR3 loop spans 15 amino acids. Looked up from germline, CDR1 is SGHDT and CDR2 is YYEEEE. Here the CDR3 DNA reads TGTGCCAGCAGCTTGGCAGCAGGGGAAGGCTATGGCTACACCTTC. Its translation: CASSLAAGEGYGYTF.

The CDR3 nucleotides are TGTGCCAGTAGACCATACCTACTCAACTACGAGCAGTACTTC. This gives the protein CASRPYLLNYEQYF. The chain uses TRBV19 and TRBJ2-7; D is unresolved. There are 14 residues in the CDR3. The V gene lost 6 bases and the J gene lost 3 bases, with 15 bases spanning the gap. Germline assignment: CDR1 LNHDA and CDR2 SQIVND (reference sequence).

The chain joins TRBV5-1 to TRBJ2-1, with TRBD2 identical over 7 bases. V trimming: 4 bases; J trimming: 7 bases; junction bases outside the gene matches: 8. Per germline, CDR1 SGHRS and CDR2 YFSETQ. The CDR3 is 14 amino acids. CDR3 sequence (DNA): TGCGCCAGCAGCCCGGGATCGGGGGGAAATGAGCAGTTCTTC. It translates to CASSPGSGGNEQFF.

CDR3 sequence reads: CASSPLAPSNEQFF. The CDR3 DNA follows: TGCGCCAGCAGCCCGCTAGCGCCTTCCAATGAGCAGTTCTTC. The chain links TRBV10-2 to TRBJ2-1; D might be TRBD2 (6 bases). CDR3 length: 14 residues. CDR1 WSHSY and CDR2 SAAADI come from the germline V gene. Trimming took 6 bases from V and 6 from J, leaving 15 bases between them.

The chain carries TRBV27 and TRBJ1-2; 9 bases are shared with TRBD1. This CDR3 is 14 amino acids long. The germline V gene encodes CDR1 MNHEY and CDR2 SMNVEV (reference sequence). V dropped 3 bases and J dropped 7; count of bases not matched to a gene: 6. The chain's CDR3 is CASSFGQGTGGYTF. DNA of the CDR3: TGTGCCAGCAGTTTCGGACAGGGGACGGGTGGCTACACCTTC.

This rearrangement joins TRBV7-9 to TRBJ2-7, with TRBD1 matching over 7 bases. This CDR3 is 17 amino acids long. V was clipped by 5 bases and J by 0 bases; unmatched bases: 13. CDR1 is SEHNR and CDR2 is FQNEAQ in the germline V gene (reference sequence). CDR3 region: CASSAGTATLSSYEQYF. The CDR3 DNA reads as TGTGCCAGCAGCGCCGGGACAGCCACGCTAAGCTCCTACGAGCAGTACTTC.

The V and J genes are TRBV11-2 and TRBJ1-1; 8 nucleotides line up with TRBD1. The CDR3 runs 14 residues. Germline V gives CDR1 SGHAT, CDR2 FQNNGV. The V segment lost 6 bases and the J segment 0 bases; nucleotides outside the gene matches: 3. CDR3 sequence: CASRVGQVNTEAFF. CDR3 DNA: TGTGCCAGCAGGGTGGGACAGGTGAACACTGAAGCTTTCTTT.